These 30 T cell receptor beta chains were sequenced from one sample in a study of T-cell memory formation after mild COVID-19. In TCRdb, the 5' RACE reads were re-called with MiXCR into one record per CDR3 protein. The table includes roughly 480,000 distinct CDR3 sequences, approximately 23% detected once. Sequenced: PBMCs or a T cell subset sorted from them (not recorded which). The receptors shown here come from an adult woman who had mild COVID-19 (a few samples of this study predate the infection). Cell type and time point are not known.

This chain links TRBV20-1 with TRBJ2-1, with D unresolved. The CDR3 spans 10 residues. The V gene lost 0 bases and the J gene lost 9 bases, with 3 bases spanning the gap. Germline CDR1 is DFQATT and CDR2 is SNEGSKA (reference sequence). The CDR3 DNA sequence: TGCAGTGCTAGAGATGCTGAGCAGTTCTTC. This sequence encodes CSARDAEQFF.

This sequence joins TRBV7-2 and TRBJ1-6; D is unclear. This CDR3 contains 15 residues. The germline V gene encodes CDR1 SGHTA and CDR2 FQGNSA. The germline V and J ends were trimmed by 4 bases and 5 bases, with 12 bases remaining between them. In nucleotides, the CDR3 is TGTGCCAGCAGCTCGTATCAGTGGGATAATTCACCCCTCCACTTT. It translates to CASSSYQWDNSPLHF.

The V call is TRBV4-1, the J call TRBJ1-1, with D unresolved. Germline values: CDR1 MGHRA, CDR2 YSYEKL. The CDR3 consists of 15 residues. V was trimmed by 3 bases and J by 2 bases, leaving 13 bases between them. The CDR3 DNA is TGCGCCAGCAGCCAGGAAGGACGGGCTAACACTGAAGCTTTCTTT. This translates into CASSQEGRANTEAFF.

This clonotype was recorded once. This chain uses TRBV6-2 or TRBV6-3 with TRBJ1-1; 10 bases match TRBD1. Germline CDR1 is MNHEY and CDR2 is SVGEGT. The CDR3 contains 19 residues. V shed 0 bases, J shed 0 bases, and the junction held 10 bases outside the gene matches. The CDR3 loop is CASSYSISGTGVMNTEAFF. The DNA of the CDR3 is TGTGCCAGCAGTTACTCGATATCCGGGACAGGGGTCATGAACACTGAAGCTTTCTTT.

The rearrangement links TRBV6-5 to TRBJ1-1, with 7 bases matching TRBD1. The CDR3 loop spans 16 amino acids. The V segment lost 2 bases and the J segment 3 bases; nucleotides outside the gene matches: 9. The germline V gene encodes CDR1 MNHEY and CDR2 SVGAGI. In nucleotides, the CDR3 is TGTGCCAGCAGTTACACCGGGGACAGTTTGTACACTGAAGCTTTCTTT. It encodes CASSYTGDSLYTEAFF.

This clonotype showed up just a few times. The rearrangement links TRBV29-1 to TRBJ2-3; either TRBD1 or TRBD2 may fit D (5 bases each). Trimming took 4 bases from V and 1 from J, leaving 12 bases between them. The germline CDR1 and CDR2 sequences are SQVTM and ANQGSEA. The CDR3 is made up of 14 amino acids. The CDR3 sequence is CSVGRDLGTDTQYF. CDR3 DNA: TGCAGCGTTGGAAGGGACCTAGGCACAGATACGCAGTATTTT.

This rearrangement joins TRBV5-6 to TRBJ2-5; D is possibly TRBD1 or TRBD2 (6 bases each). Germline CDR1 reads SGHDT; CDR2 reads YYEEEE. The V gene lost 4 bases and the J gene lost 3 bases, with 13 bases spanning the gap. The CDR3 is 14 residues long. CDR3 in DNA: TGTGCCAGCAGCCCGGTAGGGGGGAAAGAGACCCAGTACTTC. Its translation: CASSPVGGKETQYF. The full variable domain, in which reference TRBV5-6 and TRBJ2-5 provide the parts outside the CDR3, is DAGVTQSPTHLIKTRGQQVTLRCSPKSGHDTVSWYQQALGQGPQFIFQYYEEEERQRGNFPDRFSGHQFPNYSSELNVNALLLGDSALYLCASSPVGGKETQYFGPGTRLLVL.

There are a few counts of this clonotype. The CDR3 spells CASSFGTAGANVLTF. CDR3 nucleotides: TGCGCCAGCAGCTTTGGGACAGCCGGGGCCAACGTCCTGACTTTC. The rearrangement uses TRBV5-1 and TRBJ2-6; 7 bases match TRBD1. From germline, CDR1 is SGHRS and CDR2 YFSETQ. The CDR3 has 15 residues. V gave up 2 bases and J gave up 4 bases; unmatched junction bases: 3.

The chain has TRBV3-1 and TRBJ2-7; TRBD1 matches at 7 bases. The length of the CDR3 is 14 residues. Germline CDR1 LGHDT, CDR2 YNNKEL (reference sequence). The V segment lost 5 bases and the J segment 0 bases; nucleotides outside the gene matches: 4. CDR3 bases: TGTGCCAGCAGCTTGACAGGGATCTCCTACGAGCAGTACTTC. It codes for CASSLTGISYEQYF.

This clonotype was picked up many times. V and J are TRBV7-3 and TRBJ1-1; D unclear. The CDR3 is made up of 13 amino acids. With 2 bases removed from V and 1 base from J, the gap between germline ends came to 5 bases. Germline V lookup: CDR1 SGHTA, CDR2 FQGTGA. CDR3 amino acids: CASSLAANTEAFF. CDR3 in DNA: TGTGCCAGCAGCTTAGCAGCGAACACTGAAGCTTTCTTT.

This clonotype occurred a few times. The chain employs TRBV12-3 or TRBV12-4 and TRBJ1-1, with D uncertain. Trimming left V 7 bases short and J 1 base short, with 13 bases between. The CDR3 length is 14 residues. The CDR3 nucleotides are TGTGCCAGCACCTGGGGTCGGTCGAACACTGAAGCTTTCTTT. It encodes CASTWGRSNTEAFF.

The CDR3, as DNA: TGTGCCAGCAGCCCGCGACACAGGGCCGGTAACTATGGCTACACCTTC. Its protein product is CASSPRHRAGNYGYTF. This sequence joins TRBV7-9 and TRBJ1-2; D is perhaps TRBD1 (6 bases). Germline CDR1 and CDR2: SEHNR and FQNEAQ (reference sequence). V shed 5 bases and J shed 1 base, with 17 bases lying between them. The CDR3 length is 16 residues.

The rearrangement joins TRBV25-1 to TRBJ1-1; D perhaps matches TRBD1 (6 bases). V lost 6 bases to trimming and J lost 3 bases, with 14 bases between them. The CDR3 sequence is 14 residues long. Germline CDR1 reads MGHDK; CDR2 reads SYGVNS. CDR3 loop: CASRTGGEDTEAFF. For the CDR3, the DNA is TGTGCCAGCAGGACCGGGGGCGAGGACACTGAAGCTTTCTTT. The full variable domain, its missing parts supplied by reference TRBV25-1 and TRBJ1-1, is EADIYQTPRYLVIGTGKKITLECSQTMGHDKMYWYQQDPGMELHLIHYSYGVNSTEKGDLSSESTVSRIRTEHFPLTLESARPSHTSQYLCASRTGGEDTEAFFGQGTRLTVV.

The chain couples TRBV20-1 to TRBJ2-7; TRBD2 matches at 7 bases. The CDR3 is 14 amino acids. The ends lost 0 bases at V and 3 bases at J; junction bases unmatched: 5. The germline V gene has CDR1 DFQATT and CDR2 SNEGSKA (reference sequence). CDR3: CSARDSSGNYEQYF. The CDR3 nucleotides read TGCAGTGCTAGAGATTCTAGCGGCAACTACGAGCAGTACTTC.

V and J are TRBV7-3 and TRBJ2-1; 14 bases line up with TRBD2. With V trimmed by 5 bases and J by 9 bases, 9 bases remained unmatched. This CDR3 has 16 residues. Per the germline V gene, CDR1 is SGHTA and CDR2 is FQGTGA. The CDR3 nucleotides read TGTGCCAGCAGCCGGACCGGGACTAGCGGGAGCGGTGAGCAGTTCTTC. Amino acid sequence: CASSRTGTSGSGEQFF.

The chain carries TRBV24-1 and TRBJ2-1; 10 bases match TRBD2. CDR3 length equals 14 residues. V lost 5 bases, J lost 6 bases, and 3 bases stayed unmatched. Germline assignment: CDR1 KGHDR and CDR2 SFDVKD. The DNA for the CDR3 is TGTGCCACCAGTGGGCCTAGCGGGAGCAATGAGCAGTTCTTC. As protein: CATSGPSGSNEQFF.

This clonotype has more than one count but fewer than ten. The chain is built from TRBV12-3 or TRBV12-4 and TRBJ2-7; possible D gene TRBD1, 5 bases. The CDR3 contains 13 residues. Trimming shortened V by 6 bases and J by 7 bases, and 16 bases separated the two germline ends. The CDR3 coding sequence is TGTGCCAGCAGCCCAACCGTTCCAGGGGAGCAGTACTTC. As protein: CASSPTVPGEQYF.

The CDR3 spells CASAEIKPDTQYF. The CDR3 DNA is TGTGCCAGCGCCGAAATAAAACCAGATACGCAGTATTTT. The V call is TRBV2, the J call TRBJ2-3, with D unclear. V lost 8 bases and J lost 4, with 13 bases in between. Germline V gene lookup returns CDR1 SNHLY and CDR2 FYNNEI. The CDR3 extends over 13 amino acids.

The rearrangement links TRBV2 to TRBJ2-7; D ambiguous. The germline V and J ends were trimmed by 8 bases and 0 bases, with 11 bases remaining between them. CDR3 length: 13 amino acids. The germline V gene encodes CDR1 SNHLY and CDR2 FYNNEI. The DNA for the CDR3 is TGTGCCAGCTTGGAGACTCTCTCCTACGAGCAGTACTTC. Its protein product is CASLETLSYEQYF.

The sample holds a few counts of this clonotype. The chain carries TRBV6-2 or TRBV6-3 and TRBJ2-7; 7 bases match TRBD2. The V segment lost 7 bases and the J segment 4 bases; nucleotides outside the gene matches: 7. This CDR3 is 13 amino acids long. Germline V gene lookup returns CDR1 MNHEY and CDR2 SVGEGT. The CDR3 protein is CASTSGGSYEQYF. DNA of the CDR3: TGTGCCAGCACCTCCGGCGGGAGTTACGAGCAGTACTTC.

The rearrangement uses TRBV7-9 and TRBJ2-5, with D perhaps matching TRBD2 (6 bases). There are 15 residues in the CDR3. Trimming took 4 bases from V and 3 from J, leaving 15 bases between them. From germline, CDR1 is SEHNR and CDR2 FQNEAQ (reference sequence). Here the CDR3 DNA reads TGTGCCAGCAGCTCCGGGGGTGGCCTGAAAGAGACCCAGTACTTC. Translation gives CASSSGGGLKETQYF.

The chain combines TRBV24-1 with TRBJ2-2; TRBD1 agrees at 8 bases. Germline values: CDR1 KGHDR, CDR2 SFDVKD. The CDR3 is 18 amino acids. V lost 4 bases to trimming and J lost 0 bases; unmatched junction nucleotides: 9. The CDR3 sequence: CATSDPRTGRPNTGELFF. CDR3 nucleotides: TGTGCCACCAGTGACCCTCGGACAGGGCGTCCGAACACCGGGGAGCTGTTTTTT.

J is TRBJ1-2 and V is TRBV6-5; possibly TRBD1 for D (5 bases). CDR1 is MNHEY, CDR2 SVGAGI, per germline. The CDR3 is 13 amino acids. V was clipped by 2 bases and J by 2 bases, with 6 bases between them. The CDR3 loop is CASSYGANYGYTF. CDR3 nucleotide sequence: TGTGCCAGCAGTTACGGGGCCAACTATGGCTACACCTTC.

This clonotype was observed at least ten times. V and J are TRBV10-3 and TRBJ1-5, with D possibly matching TRBD1 (6 bases). Trimming left V 7 bases short and J 1 base short, with 14 bases between. The CDR3 length is 15 residues. Per the germline V gene, CDR1 is ENHRY and CDR2 is SYGVKD. Written as DNA, the CDR3 is TGTGCCATCAAACAGGGTTTAGAAAGCAATCAGCCCCAGCATTTT. It yields the protein CAIKQGLESNQPQHF.

This clonotype occurred a few times. The J gene is TRBJ2-7, the V gene TRBV5-1; D possibly corresponds to TRBD1 (6 bases). The CDR3 length is 12 residues. The V and J ends lost 4 bases and 3 bases respectively, with 8 bases between them. Germline CDR1 SGHRS, CDR2 YFSETQ. CDR3 in amino acids: CASSEQGYEQYF. The CDR3, as DNA: TGCGCCAGCAGCGAACAGGGCTACGAGCAGTACTTC.

This clonotype showed up just a few times. V gene TRBV6-2 or TRBV6-3 combines with J gene TRBJ2-3; D tentatively fits TRBD1 or TRBD2 (5 bases each). The CDR3 extends over 17 amino acids. V lost 3 bases and J 1 base, leaving 17 bases between the germline ends. In germline, CDR1 is MNHEY, CDR2 SVGEGT. The CDR3 sequence: CASSYSLAVGGTDTQYF. The CDR3 bases are TGTGCCAGCAGTTATTCCCTAGCCGTGGGGGGCACAGATACGCAGTATTTT.

This clonotype appeared many times. The rearrangement uses TRBV5-1 and TRBJ1-6, with D unresolved. The CDR3 spans 14 residues. Trimming removed 7 bases from V and 0 bases from J, with 8 bases in between. In germline, CDR1 is SGHRS, CDR2 YFSETQ. CDR3 in amino acids: CASRENSYNSPLHF. In DNA, the CDR3 is TGCGCCAGCCGAGAGAACTCCTATAATTCACCCCTCCACTTT.

In this sample, this clonotype turned up a few times. The chain has TRBV5-1 and TRBJ1-1; D is unclear. Germline V CDR1 and CDR2: SGHRS, YFSETQ. This CDR3 contains 13 residues. Trimming removed 7 bases at V and 4 bases at J, with 14 bases between. CDR3 sequence reads: CASGSRAVTEAFF. The CDR3 bases are TGCGCCAGCGGCTCAAGGGCGGTCACTGAAGCTTTCTTT. The variable domain in full, with the rest retrieved from reference TRBV5-1 and TRBJ1-1, is KAGVTQTPRYLIKTRGQQVTLSCSPISGHRSVSWYQQTPGQGLQFLFEYFSETQRNKGNFPGRFSGRQFSNSRSEMNVSTLELGDSALYLCASGSRAVTEAFFGQGTRLTVV.

The chain recombines TRBV19 with TRBJ2-3; 13 positions agree with TRBD2. Trimming cost V 8 bases and J 6 bases; bases outside gene matches: 8. This CDR3 contains 15 residues. CDR1 and CDR2 from the germline V gene are LNHDA and SQIVND (reference sequence). CDR3 sequence reads: CASGGTSGARDTQYF. The DNA for the CDR3 is TGTGCCAGTGGCGGGACTAGCGGGGCCAGGGATACGCAGTATTTT.

The chain links TRBV7-8 to TRBJ2-1; 7 bases map to TRBD2. After removal of 4 bases from V and 4 bases from J, the junction contained 4 bases not matched to a gene. The CDR3 extends over 14 amino acids. Germline assignment: CDR1 SGHVS and CDR2 FQNEAQ. The CDR3 sequence: CASSYTRGYNEQFF. As DNA, the CDR3 is TGTGCCAGCAGCTATACGCGGGGGTACAATGAGCAGTTCTTC.